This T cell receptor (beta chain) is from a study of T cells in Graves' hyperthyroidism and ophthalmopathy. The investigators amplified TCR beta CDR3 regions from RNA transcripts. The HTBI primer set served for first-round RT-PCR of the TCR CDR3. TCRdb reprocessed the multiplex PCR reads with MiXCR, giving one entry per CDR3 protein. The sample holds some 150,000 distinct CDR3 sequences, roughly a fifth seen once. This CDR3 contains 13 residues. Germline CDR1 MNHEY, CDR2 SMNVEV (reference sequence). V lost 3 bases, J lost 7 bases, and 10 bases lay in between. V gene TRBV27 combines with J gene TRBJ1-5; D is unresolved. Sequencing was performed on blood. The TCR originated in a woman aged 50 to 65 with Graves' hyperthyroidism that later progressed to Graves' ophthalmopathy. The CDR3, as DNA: TGTGCCAGCAGTTTGACCATTGGACAGCCCCAGCATTTT. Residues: CASSLTIGQPQHF.